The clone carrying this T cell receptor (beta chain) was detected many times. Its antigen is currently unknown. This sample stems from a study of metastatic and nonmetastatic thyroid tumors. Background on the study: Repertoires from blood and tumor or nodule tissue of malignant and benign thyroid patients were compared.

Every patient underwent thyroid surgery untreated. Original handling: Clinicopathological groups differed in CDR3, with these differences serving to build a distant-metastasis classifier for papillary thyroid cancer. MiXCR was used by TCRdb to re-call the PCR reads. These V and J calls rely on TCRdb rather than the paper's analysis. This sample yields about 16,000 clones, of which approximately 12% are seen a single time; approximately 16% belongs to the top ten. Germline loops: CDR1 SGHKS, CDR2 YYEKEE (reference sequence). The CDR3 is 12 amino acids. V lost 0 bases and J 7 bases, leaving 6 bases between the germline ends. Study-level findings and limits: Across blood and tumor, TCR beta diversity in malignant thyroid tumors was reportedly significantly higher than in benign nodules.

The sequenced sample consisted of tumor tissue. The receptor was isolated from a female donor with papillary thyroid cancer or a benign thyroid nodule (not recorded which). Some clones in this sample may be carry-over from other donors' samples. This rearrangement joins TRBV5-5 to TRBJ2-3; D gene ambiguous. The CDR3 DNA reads TGTGCCAGCAGCTTGGAGGGAAATACGCAGTATTTT. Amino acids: CASSLEGNTQYF.